The sequence of this TCR beta chain was determined in a study of human T cells and chemical hapten exposure. Individual cDNA molecules each carried unique molecular identifiers attached by the library. In the original analysis: Samples held a median of around 100,000 TCRs, range about 23,224–690,600. Via MiXCR, TCRdb re-called the reads, giving one row per CDR3 protein. The V and J calls, along with clone size, are taken from TCRdb and not from the paper's own processing. The sample carries about 120,000 distinct CDR3 sequences, about 7.7% recorded once. This clonotype was recorded at least ten times. Its antigen remains unidentified. Whole blood, unfractionated, served as the material for total RNA extraction. The germline gives CDR1 ENHRY, CDR2 SYGVKD. V was trimmed by 0 bases and J by 5 bases, leaving 16 bases between them. The CDR3 is 16 residues long. Study-wide results and caveats: No change in TCRs above 1 in 1000 frequency was produced by DPC sensitization.

This sequence was found in a human donor in good health. Some clones in this sample may be carry-over from other donors' samples. The sample consisted of whole blood. This chain uses TRBV10-3 with TRBJ1-1; no firm D call. CDR3 sequence reads: CAISESTRVGKTEAFF. As DNA, the CDR3 is TGTGCCATCAGTGAGTCGACTCGGGTGGGGAAGACTGAAGCTTTCTTT.